The 17 T cell receptor beta chains presented below share a single source sample, sequenced in a study of shared clonotypes between healthy human individuals (TCRdb year 2020). Library generation was performed with the immunoSEQ multiplex PCR assay. TCRdb limited this immuneACCESS table to in-frame rearrangements with V and J called. A share of clones is missing; checked studies link under half to unresolved V genes, and the rest is unexplained. A total of about 980,000 clones appear in this sample, more than 75% of them only once. Approximately 1.5% of the sample lies in the top ten. The sequenced material came from memory CD4+ T cells sorted from blood. The cell subset or site label for this specimen denotes: CD45RA-negative fraction. The receptors derive from a young man in good health.

As concerns this clone: Other DNA sequences within the sample encode an identical CDR3. The chain couples TRBV5-6 to TRBJ2-1; TRBD2 aligns across 10 bases. V lost 0 bases to trimming and J lost 3 bases; unmatched junction nucleotides: 3. The CDR3 consists of 16 residues. In germline, CDR1 is SGHDT, CDR2 YYEEEE. Here the CDR3 reads CASSLGAGGHYNEQFF. The CDR3 nucleotides read TGTGCCAGCAGCTTGGGAGCGGGAGGGCACTACAATGAGCAGTTCTTC.

J is TRBJ2-5 and V is TRBV10-1; possibly TRBD1 or TRBD2 for D (5 bases each). The CDR3 sequence is 14 residues long. CDR1 and CDR2 from the germline V gene are WNHNN and SYGVQD (reference sequence). The germline V and J ends were trimmed by 7 bases and 5 bases, with 17 bases remaining between them. The CDR3: CASKSGTSGETQYF. The CDR3 DNA reads TGCGCCAGCAAATCCGGGACGTCGGGGGAGACCCAGTACTTC.

The chain has TRBV2 and TRBJ2-3, with D tentatively TRBD1 (6 bases). The CDR3 runs 15 residues. V was pared by 3 bases and J by 2 bases, with 12 bases between. The V gene's germline CDR1 is SNHLY and CDR2 FYNNEI. The CDR3 region is CASSDEGTHTDTQYF. In DNA, the CDR3 is TGTGCCAGCAGTGATGAGGGGACACACACAGATACGCAGTATTTT.

The rearrangement links TRBV9 to TRBJ2-7; 7 nucleotides match TRBD1. The CDR3 contains 15 residues. V lost 5 bases to trimming and J lost 4 bases; unmatched junction nucleotides: 12. Germline V CDR1 and CDR2: SGDLS, YYNGEE. The CDR3 DNA sequence: TGTGCCAGCAGTAGAGCGACAGGGTCCCTTTACGAGCAGTACTTC. This sequence encodes CASSRATGSLYEQYF. The variable domain in full, completed from reference TRBV9 and TRBJ2-7, reads DSGVTQTPKHLITATGQRVTLRCSPRSGDLSVYWYQQSLDQGLQFLIQYYNGEERAKGNILERFSAQQFPDLHSELNLSSLELGDSALYFCASSRATGSLYEQYFGPGTRLTVT.

This chain joins TRBV5-1 and TRBJ2-5; D might be TRBD2 (7 bases). The CDR3 sequence is 18 residues long. Germline lookup yields CDR1 SGHRS and CDR2 YFSETQ. Trimming pared 4 bases from V and 9 bases from J, leaving 31 bases between. CDR3: CASSPGGSSAPQGRSQYF. The CDR3 nucleotides are TGCGCCAGCAGCCCCGGGGGGTCGTCGGCACCGCAGGGGAGGTCCCAGTACTTC.

This chain connects TRBV6-1 to TRBJ1-2; TRBD1 matches 7 bases. The CDR3 contains 14 residues. V was clipped by 9 bases and J by 4 bases; unmatched bases: 11. Germline lookup yields CDR1 MNHNS and CDR2 SASEGT. The chain's CDR3 is CASLRSGGSYGYTF. CDR3 nucleotides: TGTGCCAGTCTTAGGTCAGGGGGGAGCTATGGCTACACCTTC.

The rearrangement joins TRBV7-6 to TRBJ1-1; D is ambiguous. Trimming left V 1 base short and J 4 bases short, with 19 bases between. Germline V gene sequence: CDR1 SGHVS, CDR2 FNYEAQ. The CDR3 totals 17 residues. The CDR3 DNA is TGTGCCAGCAGCTTAGAAGGCTCTGTGCGAAGGAGCACTGAAGCTTTCTTT. The encoded protein is CASSLEGSVRRSTEAFF. Full variable domain (outside the CDR3, taken from reference TRBV7-6 and TRBJ1-1): GAGVSQSPRYKVTKRGQDVALRCDPISGHVSLYWYRQALGQGPEFLTYFNYEAQQDKSGLPNDRFSAERPEGSISTLTIQRTEQRDSAMYRCASSLEGSVRRSTEAFFGQGTRLTVV.

Details on this clone: This same CDR3 is encoded by further DNA sequences in the sample. The CDR3 nucleotides are TGTGCCAGCAGGAGAACAGGGTCGGAAGAGACCCAGTACTTC. This codes for CASRRTGSEETQYF. The chain carries TRBV2 and TRBJ2-5, with D possibly being TRBD1 (6 bases). Per the germline V gene, CDR1 is SNHLY and CDR2 is FYNNEI. This CDR3 has 14 amino acids. V was pared by 6 bases and J by 3 bases, with 14 bases between.

The rearrangement links TRBV5-1 to TRBJ2-7; 8 nucleotides align to TRBD1. Germline trimming cut 3 bases from V and 7 bases from J; bases unmatched to any gene: 12. The CDR3 is 15 residues long. Germline CDR1 reads SGHRS; CDR2 reads YFSETQ. The CDR3 protein is CASSSGTGRGGEQYF. As DNA, the CDR3 is TGCGCCAGCAGCTCCGGGACAGGCCGCGGAGGGGAGCAGTACTTC.

This rearrangement joins TRBV2 to TRBJ2-7, with a weak D call TRBD1 (6 bases). The CDR3 runs to 14 residues. Deletions cut 6 bases from V and 2 bases from J, with 14 bases between. From germline, CDR1 is SNHLY and CDR2 FYNNEI. The CDR3 DNA sequence: TGTGCCAGCAGCGACGGACAGACCGCCTACGAGCAGTACTTC. As protein: CASSDGQTAYEQYF. Based on the CDR3 plus reference TRBV2 and TRBJ2-7, the full variable domain is EPEVTQTPSHQVTQMGQEVILRCVPISNHLYFYWYRQILGQKVEFLVSFYNNEISEKSEIFDDQFSVERPDGSNFTLKIRSTKLEDSAMYFCASSDGQTAYEQYFGPGTRLTVT.

The V gene is TRBV19, the J gene TRBJ1-1, with 9 bases lining up with TRBD1. CDR1 is LNHDA and CDR2 is SQIVND in the germline V gene (reference sequence). The length of the CDR3 is 17 residues. The V gene end was trimmed by 7 bases and the J gene end by 2 bases; junction bases not matched to a gene: 14. CDR3 protein: CASNPGQGRYGNTEAFF. Here the CDR3 DNA reads TGTGCCAGTAACCCTGGACAGGGGAGGTATGGTAACACTGAAGCTTTCTTT.

The chain combines TRBV30 with TRBJ1-1; 7 bases fit TRBD1. With V trimmed by 1 base and J by 11 bases, 10 bases remained unmatched. The CDR3 has 13 residues. Germline V gives CDR1 GTSNPN, CDR2 SVGIG (reference sequence). DNA of the CDR3: TGTGCCTGGAGTGGCGGACAGGCAGAACGGGCTTTCTTT. Its protein is CAWSGGQAERAFF.

This clone has only a few counts. The V call is TRBV6-6, the J call TRBJ2-1, with D perhaps matching TRBD1 (6 bases). The length of the CDR3 is 14 residues. CDR1 and CDR2 from the germline V gene are MNHNY and SVGAGI (reference sequence). V was trimmed by 1 base and J by 5 bases, leaving 9 bases between them. Written as DNA, the CDR3 is TGTGCCAGCAGTTACTTAGGGGGAAACAATGAGCAGTTCTTC. It encodes CASSYLGGNNEQFF.

The chain carries TRBV28 and TRBJ2-7; 9 nucleotides agree with TRBD1. V was pared by 3 bases and J by 0 bases, with 3 bases of the junction left unmatched. Germline V lookup: CDR1 MDHEN, CDR2 SYDVKM. This CDR3 region has 15 residues. In nucleotides, the CDR3 is TGTGCCAGCAGTTTCGGGACAGGGTCCTCCTACGAGCAGTACTTC. This codes for CASSFGTGSSYEQYF.

In this sample, this clone turned up once. At one end the junction does not follow the germline gene, possibly because of a read error. The chain links TRBV9 to TRBJ1-1, with D maybe TRBD1 (6 bases). This CDR3 is 11 amino acids long. The germline CDR1 and CDR2 sequences are SGDLS and YYNGEE. The CDR3 reads CASSPQGNGRF. Here the CDR3 DNA reads TGTGCCAGCAGCCCCCAGGGGAATGGTCGCTTT.

The V and J genes are TRBV11-2 and TRBJ1-1; tentative D call: TRBD1 (6 bases). V gave up 5 bases and J gave up 5 bases, with 18 bases separating them. CDR3 size: 15 residues. Germline-derived CDR1 and CDR2 are SGHAT and FQNNGV. The CDR3 DNA reads TGTGCCAGCAGCCCATCCAAAGGGGGGAGAACTGAAGCTTTCTTT. It codes for CASSPSKGGRTEAFF.

The J gene is TRBJ1-5, the V gene TRBV18, with D possibly being TRBD1 (5 bases). Germline values: CDR1 KGHSH, CDR2 LQKENI. The ends were cut back, 5 bases at V and 6 bases at J, with 20 bases in the middle. The CDR3 contains 16 residues. The CDR3 loop reads CASSFGAGSAGQPQHF. The DNA of the CDR3 is TGTGCCAGCTCATTTGGGGCCGGGTCAGCGGGTCAGCCCCAGCATTTT.